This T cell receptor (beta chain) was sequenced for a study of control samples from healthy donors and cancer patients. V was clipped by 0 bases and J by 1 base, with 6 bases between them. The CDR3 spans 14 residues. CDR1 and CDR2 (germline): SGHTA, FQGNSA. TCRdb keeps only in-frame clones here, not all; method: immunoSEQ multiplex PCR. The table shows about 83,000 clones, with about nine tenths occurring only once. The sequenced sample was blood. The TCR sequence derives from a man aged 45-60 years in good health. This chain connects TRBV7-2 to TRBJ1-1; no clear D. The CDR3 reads CASSLAAGNTEAFF. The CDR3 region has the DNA TGTGCCAGCAGCTTAGCGGCAGGGAACACTGAAGCTTTCTTT.